The 16 T cell receptor beta chains listed next were all sequenced from one sample in a study of tumour-infiltrating T cells in Burkitt lymphoma (TCRdb year 2020). Preparation of the library involved the immunoSEQ multiplex PCR assay. TCRdb holds this immuneACCESS table with in-frame rearrangements only. Some clones are missing; in checked studies, unresolved V genes explain under half, and the rest has no known cause. In all, the sample holds fewer than 8,000 clones, and 70% to 90% of those were seen once. The biggest ten clones account for about 10% of the sample. Sample: tumor tissue. The origin of the receptors is a human donor with Burkitt lymphoma.

This rearrangement joins TRBV30 to TRBJ2-1; 7 bases fit TRBD2. After removal of 5 bases from V and 4 bases from J, the junction contained 8 bases not matched to a gene. The CDR3 runs 14 residues. CDR1 is GTSNPN and CDR2 is SVGIG in the germline V gene (reference sequence). The CDR3 DNA reads as TGTGCCTGGGTTCGGGCGGGGGATTACAATGAGCAGTTCTTC. Translation: CAWVRAGDYNEQFF.

This chain joins TRBV19 and TRBJ2-1, with TRBD2 matching over 12 bases. The V gene end was trimmed by 6 bases and the J gene end by 0 bases; junction bases not matched to a gene: 0. CDR1 is LNHDA, CDR2 SQIVND, per germline (reference sequence). This CDR3 has 15 residues. CDR3 region: CASRTSGSSYNEQFF. The CDR3 nucleotides read TGTGCCAGTAGGACTAGCGGGAGCTCCTACAATGAGCAGTTCTTC.

The J gene is TRBJ2-5, the V gene TRBV14; D is undetermined. V shed 1 base and J shed 5 bases, with 8 bases lying between them. CDR3 size: 13 residues. The germline V gene has CDR1 SGHDN and CDR2 FVKESK. In DNA form, the CDR3 reads TGTGCCAGCAGCCAAGGCCTTAGCGAGACCCAGTACTTC. Amino acids: CASSQGLSETQYF.

Concerning this clone itself: One end of the junction is discordant with germline, which a read error may explain. The gene calls are TRBV5-1 and TRBJ1-4; perhaps TRBD1 as D (5 bases). The CDR3 length is 14 residues. CDR1 and CDR2 (germline): SGHRS, YFSETQ. Written as DNA, the CDR3 is TGCGCCAGCAGCTCCCAAGGGGCTAATGAAAAACTGCTTTTT. Its translation is CASSSQGANEKLLF.

The rearrangement links TRBV7-9 to TRBJ1-1, with TRBD1 as a possible D gene (5 bases). The CDR3 is 17 residues long. The germline V gene has CDR1 SEHNR and CDR2 FQNEAQ (reference sequence). Trimming took 3 bases from V and 7 from J, leaving 24 bases between them. In DNA form, the CDR3 reads TGTGCCAGCAGCTTTGGGGGTTCCGGCCAAACAAGGGGTGAAGCTTTCTTT. It encodes CASSFGGSGQTRGEAFF.

The chain is built from TRBV9 and TRBJ2-1; 12 bases agree with TRBD2. After removal of 10 bases from V and 12 bases from J, the junction contained 20 bases not matched to a gene. Germline V gene sequence: CDR1 SGDLS, CDR2 YYNGEE. The CDR3 consists of 16 residues. CDR3 sequence (DNA): TGTGCCTCAAGGGGAGGAAGACTAGCGGGAGACATGGGGCAGTTCTTC. Protein product: CASRGGRLAGDMGQFF.

This chain connects TRBV29-1 to TRBJ2-7, with TRBD1 matching over 9 bases. From germline, CDR1 is SQVTM and CDR2 ANQGSEA. The length of the CDR3 is 12 residues. V was clipped by 7 bases and J by 5 bases; unmatched bases: 6. The CDR3 protein is CSAGQGGNEQYF. In DNA form, the CDR3 reads TGCAGCGCGGGACAGGGCGGCAACGAGCAGTACTTC.

This sequence joins TRBV13 and TRBJ2-7, with a weak D call TRBD2 (5 bases). The CDR3 length is 16 residues. Germline CDR1 is PRHDT and CDR2 is FYEKMQ (reference sequence). V was trimmed by 1 base and J by 0 bases, leaving 13 bases between them. Here the CDR3 DNA reads TGTGCCAGCAGCTTAGCCCAAGGTCGGGGCTCCTACGAGCAGTACTTC. This translates into CASSLAQGRGSYEQYF.

This clone was counted between two and nine times. The V and J genes are TRBV4-1 and TRBJ2-5; no firm D call. Per germline, CDR1 MGHRA and CDR2 YSYEKL. The CDR3 totals 13 residues. Trimming stripped 1 base from V and 5 bases from J, with 8 bases between. CDR3 protein: CASSQGIWETQYF. DNA for the CDR3: TGCGCCAGCAGCCAAGGGATCTGGGAGACCCAGTACTTC.

This clone was detected only once. The chain carries TRBV29-1 and TRBJ2-4; TRBD2 might be the D (5 bases). CDR1 and CDR2 (germline): SQVTM, ANQGSEA. With 6 bases removed from V and 8 bases from J, the gap between germline ends came to 17 bases. This CDR3 comprises 13 residues. The CDR3 protein is CSVSSSRGDIQYF. In DNA, the CDR3 is TGCAGCGTCAGCTCCTCTCGGGGAGACATTCAGTACTTC. Supplemented by reference TRBV29-1 and TRBJ2-4, the full variable domain reads SAVISQKPSRDICQRGTSLTIQCQVDSQVTMMFWYRQQPGQSLTLIATANQGSEATYESGFVIDKFPISRPNLTFSTLTVSNMSPEDSSIYLCSVSSSRGDIQYFGAGTRLSVL.

The rearrangement joins TRBV2 to TRBJ1-4, with TRBD1 matching 7 bases. Germline V gene sequence: CDR1 SNHLY, CDR2 FYNNEI. The V segment lost 7 bases and the J segment 10 bases; nucleotides outside the gene matches: 15. The CDR3 spans 15 residues. The CDR3, as DNA: TGTGCCAGCACAGGGGGACAGACCATCGAGGGAAAACTGTTTTTT. It is translated as CASTGGQTIEGKLFF.

This chain connects TRBV5-6 to TRBJ1-5; the D gene is possibly TRBD1 (6 bases). The CDR3 consists of 13 residues. The V and J ends lost 4 bases and 6 bases respectively, with 11 bases between them. Looked up from germline, CDR1 is SGHDT and CDR2 is YYEEEE. In DNA, the CDR3 is TGTGCCAGCAGCCAAGACAGGAGTCAGCCCCAGCATTTT. Its protein product is CASSQDRSQPQHF.

Here the CDR3 DNA reads TGTGCCAGCAGTTTATTGTTAACCGGGACAGTAATTGAAGCTTTCTTT. Protein product: CASSLLLTGTVIEAFF. The chain links TRBV27 to TRBJ1-1; TRBD1 matches at 7 bases. CDR3 size: 16 residues. Germline V CDR1 and CDR2: MNHEY, SMNVEV (reference sequence). J was trimmed by 7 bases and V by 1 base; bases with no gene match: 12.

The J gene is TRBJ1-1, the V gene TRBV5-1, with D tentatively TRBD1 (5 bases). CDR1 and CDR2 (germline): SGHRS, YFSETQ. Deletions cut 0 bases from V and 7 bases from J, with 16 bases between. There are 15 residues in the CDR3. CDR3 region: CASSLGSGIGIEAFF. In DNA form, the CDR3 reads TGCGCCAGCAGCTTGGGGTCAGGGATCGGCATTGAAGCTTTCTTT.

V usage is TRBV5-1 and J usage is TRBJ2-3; 11 bases align to TRBD2. V shed 2 bases and J 3 bases; nucleotides not matched to a gene: 11. This CDR3 comprises 18 residues. CDR1 is SGHRS, CDR2 YFSETQ, per germline. CDR3 bases: TGCGCCAGCAGCTTAGTTACTAGCGGGAGAAAGGTGACAGATACGCAGTATTTT. Translated: CASSLVTSGRKVTDTQYF.

This clone was seen once. The V call is TRBV20-1, the J call TRBJ2-3; no reliable D call. Germline CDR1 DFQATT, CDR2 SNEGSKA (reference sequence). The CDR3 has 11 amino acids. V lost 4 bases, J lost 6 bases, and 8 bases lay in between. The CDR3 region has the DNA TGCAGTGCTACTCCAGGCGATACGCAGTATTTT. Protein product: CSATPGDTQYF.